This TCR beta chain was documented in a study of technical replicates of blood from a handful of donors. Produced via immunoSEQ multiplex PCR; TCRdb's table is partial and in-frame only. Of 91,000 or so clones listed, approximately 95% are singletons. V was trimmed by 3 bases and J by 0 bases, leaving 9 bases between them. The CDR3 has 15 amino acids. Germline loops: CDR1 MNHEY, CDR2 SMNVEV (reference sequence). Turning to this clone: The sample has other DNA sequences that encode this CDR3 too.

Sequencing was performed on T cells isolated from PBMCs. This receptor was taken from a human donor in good health. The J gene is TRBJ1-5, the V gene TRBV27; the D is unclear. CDR3 amino acids: CASSLGGYSNQPQHF. CDR3 coding DNA: TGTGCCAGCAGTTTGGGAGGATATAGCAATCAGCCCCAGCATTTT.